This TCR beta chain emerged from a study of graft-versus-host responses after intestinal transplantation. Profiling relied on immunoSEQ multiplex PCR, and the TCRdb table lists in-frame clones only, not all of them. The sample shows around 100,000 clones, more than 85% of them seen only once. Turning to this clone: Its antigen remains unknown.

The CDR3 length is 14 residues. The ends were cut back, 2 bases at V and 1 base at J, with 11 bases in the middle. Germline lookup yields CDR1 GTSNPN and CDR2 SVGIG (reference sequence). V is TRBV30 and J is TRBJ1-1; maybe TRBD1 (5 bases). The sequence was collected from a human donor who was the organ donor for an intestinal transplant. This specimen consisted of unstimulated CD4+ T cells sorted from spleen or lymph node cells, obtained before transplant. The CDR3 DNA sequence: TGTGCCTGGAGTCCCGGGACGGCGAACACTGAAGCTTTCTTT. It codes for CAWSPGTANTEAFF.